This T cell receptor (beta chain) was found in a study of human thymus T cells. Study observations and caveats: Biased V and J segment usage appeared in thymus and peripheral blood.

Donors consisted of healthy Finnish infants (having corrective surgery for congenital heart defects). Four of the eight donors gave about 0.5-1 mL blood during surgery. Genomic DNA was extracted from every available blood leukocyte. About this clone itself: Its specificity is unknown.

Generated by immunoSEQ multiplex PCR, the TCRdb table keeps only in-frame clones and is missing some. The sample records tens of thousands of clones, 90% to 95% being singletons. CDR3 size: 16 residues. Trimming pared 2 bases from V and 8 bases from J, leaving 18 bases between. Looked up from germline, CDR1 is SGHAT and CDR2 is FQNNGV. Material for sequencing was blood. This sequence joins TRBV11-2 and TRBJ1-4; no definite D call. This TCR came from a boy under three years old with a congenital heart defect but otherwise immunologically healthy. Here the CDR3 reads CASSLTRTAGREKLFF. The CDR3 nucleotides read TGTGCCAGCAGCTTAACCAGGACGGCAGGACGGGAAAAACTGTTTTTT.